This TCR beta chain is from a study of blood T cell repertoires in COVID-19. Study-wide background: Acute and convalescent COVID-19 specimens originated in the United States, Italy and Spain. Sources were T cells, B-cell-depleted T cells, or PBMCs; the material itself was cDNA or gDNA.

In the study's own analysis: Nucleated cell number was recorded as an estimate derived from reference gene primer amplification. The protocol was immunoSEQ multiplex PCR, while the TCRdb copy is restricted to in-frame clones and leaves out a portion. The DNA was the basis for D and trimming; V, J and clone size are from that table. The data show 300,000 or so clones, 88% seen once. The V and J ends lost 0 bases and 2 bases, in that order; junction bases with no gene match: 4. CDR3 size: 17 residues. CDR1 and CDR2 from the germline V gene are SGHNT and YYREEE (reference sequence). This clone came up once.

Sequenced: peripheral blood. The sequence was obtained from a woman aged 25 to 39 who had recovered from COVID-19. V and J are TRBV5-4 and TRBJ2-6, with 8 bases aligning to TRBD2. CDR3 nucleotide sequence: TGTGCCAGCAGCTTGGGCGGGGGGCAGGCTGGGGCCAACGTCCTGACTTTC. Translating gives CASSLGGGQAGANVLTF.